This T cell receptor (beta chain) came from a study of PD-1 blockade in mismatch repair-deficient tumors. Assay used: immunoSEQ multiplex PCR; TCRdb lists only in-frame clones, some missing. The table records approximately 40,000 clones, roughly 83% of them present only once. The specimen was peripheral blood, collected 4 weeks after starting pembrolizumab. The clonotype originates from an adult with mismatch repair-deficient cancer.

CDR3 nucleotide sequence: TGTGCCAGCAGTTTGCGGTTGGACACTGAAGCTTTCTTT. It translates to CASSLRLDTEAFF. The chain employs TRBV6-5 and TRBJ1-1; D ambiguous. V gave up 4 bases and J gave up 3 bases, with 9 bases separating them. CDR3 size: 13 residues. Germline-derived CDR1 and CDR2 are MNHEY and SVGAGI.